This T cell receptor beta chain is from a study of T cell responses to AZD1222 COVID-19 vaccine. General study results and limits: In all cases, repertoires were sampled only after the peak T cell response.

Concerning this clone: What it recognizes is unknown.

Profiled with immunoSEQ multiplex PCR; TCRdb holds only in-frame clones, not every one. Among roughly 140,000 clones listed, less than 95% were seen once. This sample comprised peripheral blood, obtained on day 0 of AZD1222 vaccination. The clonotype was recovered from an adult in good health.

For the CDR3, the DNA is TGTGCCAGCAGCCTTCCTCGACTAGCGGGAGGGCCATCGGATGAGCAGTTCTTC. This encodes CASSLPRLAGGPSDEQFF. The V call is TRBV5-4, the J call TRBJ2-1; 14 nucleotides match TRBD2. The CDR3 spans 18 residues. J lost 8 bases, V lost 4 bases, and 14 bases had no gene match. From germline, CDR1 is SGHNT and CDR2 YYREEE (reference sequence).